These T cell receptor beta chains were read from a single sample in a study of OX40 agonist ivuxolimab in advanced cancers. Method: immunoSEQ multiplex PCR; TCRdb's copy keeps in-frame clones and lacks some. The sample contains more than 55,000 clones, roughly nine tenths of which appear only once. The source material was CD4+ or CD8+ T cells sorted from blood, sampled in a trial of the OX40 agonist ivuxolimab. The receptors here all came from an adult with an advanced solid tumor such as melanoma, head and neck, liver or kidney cancer. CDR3s include the opening cysteine and the closing phenylalanine or tryptophan. D genes are given only for firm matches. Expanded clones are given a class, and other clones once, few, many or no size at all.

CDR3	DNA	J	D	size	V
CASRAGAGQPQHF	TGTGCCAGCAGGGCAGGGGCCGGACAGCCCCAGCATTTT	TRBJ1-5	NA	NA	TRBV27
CASSVGAGVLYEQFF	TGTGCCAGCAGCGTAGGGGCAGGGGTACTTTATGAGCAGTTCTTC	TRBJ2-1	NA	NA	TRBV9
CASSLVDYREWAKNEQFF	TGTGCCAGCAGCTTAGTGGACTACAGGGAATGGGCGAAAAATGAGCAGTTCTTC	TRBJ2-1	NA	NA	TRBV7-9
CASSEPDGPEAFF	TGCGCCAGCAGTGAGCCCGACGGCCCTGAAGCTTTCTTT	TRBJ1-1	NA	NA	TRBV10-1
CASSPRDSSSYEQYF	TGCGCCAGCAGCCCCAGGGACAGCAGCTCCTACGAGCAGTACTTC	TRBJ2-7	TRBD1	NA	TRBV5-1
CATRWLASNEQFF	TGTGCCACCCGATGGCTAGCTAGCAATGAGCAGTTCTTC	TRBJ2-1	NA	NA	TRBV15
CASSAQGAGNTIYF	TGTGCCAGCAGTGCGCAGGGGGCTGGAAACACCATATATTTT	TRBJ1-3	TRBD1	NA	TRBV2
CAISGGGANEQFF	TGTGCCATCAGTGGCGGGGGAGCCAATGAGCAGTTCTTC	TRBJ2-1	TRBD2	NA	TRBV10-3
CASSAAGGRETQYF	TGTGCCAGCAGTGCTGCGGGGGGGCGTGAGACCCAGTACTTC	TRBJ2-5	TRBD2	NA	TRBV25-1
CASSVGRDYYNEQFF	TGTGCCAGCAGCGTAGGTCGGGACTACTACAATGAGCAGTTCTTC	TRBJ2-1	TRBD2	NA	TRBV9
CASSLDGQGNAGELFF	TGCGCCAGCAGCTTGGACGGACAGGGGAACGCCGGGGAGCTGTTTTTT	TRBJ2-2	TRBD1	NA	TRBV5-1
CASSLGDSQPQHF	TGCGCCAGCAGCTTAGGGGACAGTCAGCCCCAGCATTTT	TRBJ1-5	TRBD1	NA	TRBV5-1
CASSPGAQGAHEQYF	TGCGCCAGCAGCCCCGGTGCACAGGGGGCTCACGAGCAGTACTTC	TRBJ2-7	TRBD1	NA	TRBV5-1
CASSLEGTSYEQYF	TGTGCCAGCAGCTTAGAGGGAACGTCCTACGAGCAGTACTTC	TRBJ2-7	NA	NA	TRBV11-3
CASSPRQRTGEETQYF	TGTGCCAGCTCACCCAGACAAAGGACAGGGGAAGAGACCCAGTACTTC	TRBJ2-5	TRBD1	NA	TRBV18
CASRDRTELTGELFF	TGTGCCAGCAGGGACCGGACAGAACTTACCGGGGAGCTGTTTTTT	TRBJ2-2	NA	NA	TRBV28
CAINSQGGNQPQHF	TGTGCCATCAACTCACAGGGGGGCAATCAGCCCCAGCATTTT	TRBJ1-5	TRBD1	NA	TRBV10-3
CASSIGWRDEQYF	TGTGCCAGTAGTATAGGGTGGAGGGACGAGCAGTACTTC	TRBJ2-7	NA	NA	TRBV19
CASNARIGNEKLFF	TGTGCCAGCAACGCCCGTATCGGTAATGAAAAACTGTTTTTT	TRBJ1-4	NA	NA	TRBV2
CASHGTIRTNEKLFF	TGTGCCAGCCACGGGACAATCCGAACTAATGAAAAACTGTTTTTT	TRBJ1-4	NA	NA	TRBV18
CASSLEVGQGISEAFF	TGTGCCAGCAGCTTGGAGGTGGGACAGGGGATATCTGAAGCTTTCTTT	TRBJ1-1	TRBD1	few	TRBV5-6
CASSFGNQPQHF	TGTGCCAGCAGTTTCGGGAATCAGCCCCAGCATTTT	TRBJ1-5	NA	NA	TRBV28